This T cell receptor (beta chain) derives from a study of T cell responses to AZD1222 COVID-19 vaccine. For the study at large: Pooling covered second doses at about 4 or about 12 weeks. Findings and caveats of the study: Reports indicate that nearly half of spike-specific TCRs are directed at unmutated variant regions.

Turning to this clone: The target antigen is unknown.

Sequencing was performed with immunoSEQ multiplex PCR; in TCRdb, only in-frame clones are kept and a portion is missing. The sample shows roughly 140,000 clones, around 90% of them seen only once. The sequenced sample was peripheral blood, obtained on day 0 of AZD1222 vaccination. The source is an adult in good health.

CDR3 in amino acids: CASRQGASGELFF. For the CDR3, the DNA is TGTGCCAGCAGGCAGGGGGCTTCGGGGGAGCTGTTTTTT. The chain links TRBV11-3 to TRBJ2-2; TRBD1 matches at 8 bases. The trim removed 6 bases at V and 8 bases at J, leaving 5 bases unmatched. Germline CDR1 is SGHNT and CDR2 is YENEEA. The CDR3 has 13 amino acids. The whole variable domain, remainder taken from reference TRBV11-3 and TRBJ2-2, is EAGVVQSPRYKIIEKKQPVAFWCNPISGHNTLYWYLQNLGQGPELLIRYENEEAVDDSQLPKDRFSAERLKGVDSTLKIQPAELGDSAVYLCASRQGASGELFFGEGSRLTVL.